This T cell receptor beta chain was documented in a study of OX40 agonist ivuxolimab in advanced cancers. Overall study context: The diagnoses of dose-escalation patients were hepatocellular carcinoma, melanoma, renal cell or head and neck cancer.

Germline CDR1 MNHEY, CDR2 SMNVEV (reference sequence). V lost 4 bases, J lost 7 bases, and 16 bases lay in between. CDR3 length: 14 amino acids. Sequenced by immunoSEQ multiplex PCR; TCRdb stores in-frame clones only, minus some. The table has 70,000 to 80,000 clones, roughly 81% seen once. The chain has TRBV27 and TRBJ1-1, with TRBD1 as a possible D gene (6 bases). The clonotype originates from an adult with an advanced solid tumor such as melanoma, head and neck, liver or kidney cancer. Sequenced material: CD4+ or CD8+ T cells sorted from blood, taken in a trial of the OX40 agonist ivuxolimab. CDR3 bases: TGTGCCAGCAGTTCCCAGCCCACACAGGGTGAAGCTTTCTTT. Translated: CASSSQPTQGEAFF.